The source of this T cell receptor beta chain is a study of beta chain features in type 1 diabetes. Findings and caveats of the study: Shorter TCRB CDR3s, moderately but significantly so, marked every one of the four CD4+ subsets in Type 1 diabetes patients. PCR might show a preference for shorter templates, equally across patients and controls.

With regard to this clone: As yet, its antigen is unknown.

Reverse transcription of all isolated RNA meant that expressed TCRB transcripts were sequenced. Here immunoSEQ multiplex PCR was the method, and the copy in TCRdb shows in-frame clones only, minus some. The repertoire consists of about 700,000 clones, with roughly 12% occurring once and the leading ten covering 0.022%. With 3 bases removed from V and 6 bases from J, the gap between germline ends came to 12 bases. Germline V gene sequence: CDR1 SGHRS, CDR2 YFSETQ. This CDR3 is 14 amino acids long. The sample comprised naive CD4+ T cells from blood. This clonotype was sampled from a man younger than 35 with type 1 diabetes. The V and J genes are TRBV5-1 and TRBJ2-2; D not resolved. This CDR3 is CASSSLRVPGELFF. CDR3 nucleotide sequence: TGCGCCAGCAGCTCCCTCCGGGTCCCCGGGGAGCTGTTTTTT. The full variable domain, rest sourced from reference TRBV5-1 and TRBJ2-2, is KAGVTQTPRYLIKTRGQQVTLSCSPISGHRSVSWYQQTPGQGLQFLFEYFSETQRNKGNFPGRFSGRQFSNSRSEMNVSTLELGDSALYLCASSSLRVPGELFFGEGSRLTVL.